This T cell receptor beta chain was observed in a study of blood T cell repertoires in COVID-19. Overall study: Samples came from the United States, Italy and Spain, spanning acute and convalescent COVID-19. T cells, B-cell-depleted T cells, or PBMCs provided the cDNA or gDNA that served as material.

In the authors' workflow: Estimation of nucleated cell counts relied on the amplification of reference gene primers. The assay was immunoSEQ multiplex PCR, and TCRdb's table has in-frame clones only and misses some. The V and J calls and clone size were taken over from that table, and D and trimming were inferred from the DNA. The sample has tens of thousands of clones, about 86% seen once; the top ten hold approximately 5.7%. Germline CDR1 and CDR2: KGHSH and LQKENI. After removal of 3 bases from V and 5 bases from J, the junction contained 2 bases not matched to a gene. CDR3 size: 13 residues. J is TRBJ1-1 and V is TRBV18; 8 bases are a match to TRBD1. Specimen: peripheral blood. The clonotype comes from an elderly woman with active or convalescent COVID-19. The CDR3 DNA is TGTGCCAGCTCACCCCAGGGGGCAACTGAAGCTTTCTTT. Translated, it gives CASSPQGATEAFF.